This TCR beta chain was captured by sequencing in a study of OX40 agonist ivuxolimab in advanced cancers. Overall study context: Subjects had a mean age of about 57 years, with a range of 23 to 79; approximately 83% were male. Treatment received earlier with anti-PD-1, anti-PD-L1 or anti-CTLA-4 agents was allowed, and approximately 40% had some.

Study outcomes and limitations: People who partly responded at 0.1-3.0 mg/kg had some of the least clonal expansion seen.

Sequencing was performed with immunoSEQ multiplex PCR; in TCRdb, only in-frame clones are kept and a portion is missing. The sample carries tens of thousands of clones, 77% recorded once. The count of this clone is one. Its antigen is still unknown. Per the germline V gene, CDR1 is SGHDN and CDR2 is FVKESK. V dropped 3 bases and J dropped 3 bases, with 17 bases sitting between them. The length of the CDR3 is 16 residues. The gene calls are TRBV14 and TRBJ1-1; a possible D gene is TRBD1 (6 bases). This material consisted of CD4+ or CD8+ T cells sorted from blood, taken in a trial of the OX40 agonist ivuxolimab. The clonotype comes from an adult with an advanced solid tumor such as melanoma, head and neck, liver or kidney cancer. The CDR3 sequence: CASSHRPRWGHTEAFF. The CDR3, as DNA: TGTGCCAGCAGCCATAGACCCCGCTGGGGGCACACTGAAGCTTTCTTT.